This T cell receptor (beta chain) was captured by sequencing in a study of blood T cell repertoires in COVID-19. Data came from immunoSEQ multiplex PCR; TCRdb stores just in-frame clones and leaves some out. The sample includes fewer than 450,000 clones, about 87% of them seen just once. Germline CDR1 and CDR2: SGDLS and YYNGEE. The CDR3 sequence is 13 residues long. Trimming pared 0 bases from V and 8 bases from J, leaving 11 bases between. This clone was counted a single time. The V gene is TRBV9, the J gene TRBJ1-2; D remains unclear. The source of this sequence is a woman aged 45-59 years with COVID-19, enrolled during active disease. The sequencing sample was made of peripheral blood. Here the CDR3 DNA reads TGTGCCAGCAGCGTAGCGCTTGGGGAGGGCTACACCTTC. It is translated as CASSVALGEGYTF.